A selection of T cell receptor beta chains follows, all from one sample in a study of cytomegalovirus exposure and HLA in healthy donors. Using immunoSEQ multiplex PCR, the repertoire was profiled, and TCRdb retains in-frame clones only, with some absent. The top ten hold under 2% of the sample, which has 85,000 to 120,000 clones, approximately 85% seen once. Sequenced input: PBMCs. Receptors were obtained from a man over 45 in good health and CMV-seronegative. Each CDR3 is given without its conserved first and last residue.

V: TRBV4-3
CDR3: ASSQELNAGGPQDYGYT

V: TRBV30
CDR3: AWARGGYGYT

V: TRBV5-4
CDR3: ASTAPGQGNSPLH

V: TRBV29-1
CDR3: SVEGWQANEQF

V: TRBV29-1
CDR3: SVVKGAGQGRDNEQF

V: TRBV4-3
CDR3: ASSQDPRGNTIY

V: TRBV27
CDR3: ASSDPGTGAYGYT

V: TRBV27
CDR3: ASSTARLAGASYNEQF

V: TRBV6-1
CDR3: ASSEATQRGYT

V: TRBV5-1
CDR3: ASTRQARGTEAF

V: TRBV19
CDR3: ASSIRGANTQY

V: TRBV5-1
CDR3: ASSFTSLTGGNTEAF

V: TRBV7-8
CDR3: ASSLERGNEKLF

V: TRBV5-8
CDR3: ASSRIITGGLNTEAF

V: TRBV6-4
CDR3: ASSPSVGGERTEAF

V: TRBV7-6
CDR3: ASSPGTGGTGELF

V: TRBV7-8
CDR3: ASRLGGQGTAF

V: TRBV11-2
CDR3: ASSSTVRDRGDTIYGYT

V: TRBV7-9
CDR3: ASSLASGSFYGYT

V: TRBV9
CDR3: ASTPGVPDSPLH

V: TRBV6-1
CDR3: ASSVNQGHGVEAF

V: TRBV5-4
CDR3: ASKPPGQGTSTDTQY

V: TRBV9
CDR3: ASSFTGSYGYT

V: TRBV30
CDR3: AWSFEVGGEQY

V: TRBV9
CDR3: ASSSWDINEQY

V: TRBV14
CDR3: ASSPTGGTDTQY

V: TRBV13
CDR3: ASSHRVSGQY

V: TRBV18
CDR3: ASSPPATGINAEAF

V: TRBV27
CDR3: ASSLSMQTGNTIY

V: TRBV4-1
CDR3: ASSQGIQGLGKAF

V: TRBV4-1
CDR3: ASSRGTGGEYEQY

V: TRBV2
CDR3: ASSELFVGQPQH

V: TRBV28
CDR3: ASRRGINYGYT

V: TRBV10-2
CDR3: ASGLTGGSGYT

V: TRBV29-1
CDR3: SALGQGGGNEQF

V: TRBV20-1
CDR3: SVVSVTEAF

V: TRBV6-5
CDR3: ASRQGAEQPQH

V: TRBV2
CDR3: ASSRDRETGELF

V: TRBV7-2
CDR3: ASSQTGGNEQF

V: TRBV5-1
CDR3: ASSSGLEVPTQY

V: TRBV6-5
CDR3: ASRPGTGGWGYT

V: TRBV18
CDR3: ASSPGLGRGDYGYT

V: TRBV29-1
CDR3: SVAGVGGYT

V: TRBV5-1
CDR3: ASSLSTQGAGNSPLH

V: TRBV18
CDR3: ASSPQTSGGTNEQF

V: TRBV18
CDR3: ASSPSRQGAGNTIY

V: TRBV7-8
CDR3: ASSLDEGVLNTEAF

V: TRBV4-3
CDR3: ASSQGPQYYEQY

V: TRBV5-1
CDR3: ASRVHGDSNQPQH